This TCR beta chain was recovered during a study of OX40 agonist ivuxolimab in advanced cancers. Looking at the study overall: From 23 to 79 years was the age range, with a mean of approximately 63 years, and approximately 80% were male.

General study points: Partly responding patients at 0.1-3.0 mg/kg showed some of the smallest clonal expansion.

With V trimmed by 1 base and J by 3 bases, 6 bases remained unmatched. Per the germline V gene, CDR1 is MNHNS and CDR2 is SASEGT. The CDR3 is 16 residues long. Only in-frame clones appear in the TCRdb table, and some are missing; sequencing was by immunoSEQ multiplex PCR. The sample includes about 83,000 clones, roughly 80% seen only once; the top ten take approximately 1.5%. As to this clone: What it binds is not known.

This TCR was recovered from an adult with an advanced solid tumor such as melanoma, head and neck, liver or kidney cancer. The source material was CD4+ or CD8+ T cells sorted from blood, sampled in a trial of the OX40 agonist ivuxolimab. V is TRBV6-1 and J is TRBJ1-2, with 9 bases that match TRBD1. CDR3 sequence reads: CASSEVTGTGYYGYTF. The CDR3 nucleotides are TGTGCCAGCAGTGAAGTAACCGGGACAGGGTACTATGGCTACACCTTC.